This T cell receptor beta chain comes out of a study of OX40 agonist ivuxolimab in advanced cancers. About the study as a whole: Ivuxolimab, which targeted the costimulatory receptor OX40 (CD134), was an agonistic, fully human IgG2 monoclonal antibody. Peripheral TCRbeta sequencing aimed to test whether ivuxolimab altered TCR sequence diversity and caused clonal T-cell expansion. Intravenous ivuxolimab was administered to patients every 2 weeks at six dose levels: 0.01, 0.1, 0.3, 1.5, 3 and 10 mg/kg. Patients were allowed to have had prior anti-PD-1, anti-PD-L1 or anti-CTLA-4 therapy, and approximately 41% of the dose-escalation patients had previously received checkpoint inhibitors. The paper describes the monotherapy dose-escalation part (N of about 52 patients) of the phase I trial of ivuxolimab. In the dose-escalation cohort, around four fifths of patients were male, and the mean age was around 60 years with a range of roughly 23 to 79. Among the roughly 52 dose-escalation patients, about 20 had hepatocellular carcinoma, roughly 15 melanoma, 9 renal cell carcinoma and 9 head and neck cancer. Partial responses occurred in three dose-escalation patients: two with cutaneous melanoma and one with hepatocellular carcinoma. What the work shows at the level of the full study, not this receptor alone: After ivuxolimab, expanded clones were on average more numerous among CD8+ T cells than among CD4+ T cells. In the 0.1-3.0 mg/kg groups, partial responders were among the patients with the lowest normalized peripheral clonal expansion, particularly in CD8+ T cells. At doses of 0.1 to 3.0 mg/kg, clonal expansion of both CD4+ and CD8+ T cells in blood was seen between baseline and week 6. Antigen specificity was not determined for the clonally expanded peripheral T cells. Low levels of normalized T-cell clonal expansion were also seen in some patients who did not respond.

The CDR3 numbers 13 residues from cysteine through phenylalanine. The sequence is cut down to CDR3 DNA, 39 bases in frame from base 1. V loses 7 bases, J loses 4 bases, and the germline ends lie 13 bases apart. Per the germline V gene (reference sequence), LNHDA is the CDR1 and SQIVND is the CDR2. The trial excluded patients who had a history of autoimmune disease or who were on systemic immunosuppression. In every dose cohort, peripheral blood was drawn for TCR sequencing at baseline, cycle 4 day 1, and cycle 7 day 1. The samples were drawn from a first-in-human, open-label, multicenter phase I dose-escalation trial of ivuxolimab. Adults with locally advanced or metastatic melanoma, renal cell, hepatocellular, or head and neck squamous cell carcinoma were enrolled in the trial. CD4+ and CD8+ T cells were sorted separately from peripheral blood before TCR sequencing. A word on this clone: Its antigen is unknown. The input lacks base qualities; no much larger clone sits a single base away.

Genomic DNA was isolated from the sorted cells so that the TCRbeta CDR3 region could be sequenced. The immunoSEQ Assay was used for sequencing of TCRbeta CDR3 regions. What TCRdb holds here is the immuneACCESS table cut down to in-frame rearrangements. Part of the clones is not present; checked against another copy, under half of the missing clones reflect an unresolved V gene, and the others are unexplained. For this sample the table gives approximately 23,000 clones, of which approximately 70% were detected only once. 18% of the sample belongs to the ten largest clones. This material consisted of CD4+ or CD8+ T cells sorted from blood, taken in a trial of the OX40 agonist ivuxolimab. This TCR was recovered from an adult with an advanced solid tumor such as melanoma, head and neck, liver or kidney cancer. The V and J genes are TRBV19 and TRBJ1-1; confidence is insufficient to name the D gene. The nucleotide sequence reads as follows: TGTGCCAGTAACTGGAGGGCTTCCACTGAAGCTTTCTTT. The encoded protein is CASNWRASTEAFF.